The TCR beta chain described here comes from a study of CD8 T cells in ankylosing spondylitis. Study results and limitations: A TCR beta motif of roughly eight highly homologous variants seemed to mark ankylosing spondylitis blood. Disease-linked clones were found to be CD8+ and relatively rare in peripheral blood. Matched ankylosing spondylitis synovial fluid reportedly showed significant enrichment of disease-linked clones.

Preparation of TCR beta libraries was done by quantitative 5'-RACE with molecular barcodes. TCRdb re-derived calls from the 5' RACE reads in MiXCR, one entry per CDR3 protein. The sample shows roughly 350,000 distinct CDR3 sequences, 8% of them seen only once. On this clonotype: Its antigen remains unknown.

The CDR3 is 17 amino acids. J was trimmed by 2 bases and V by 6 bases; bases with no gene match: 7. Germline CDR1 reads MDHEN; CDR2 reads SYDVKM. This rearrangement joins TRBV28 to TRBJ2-6, with TRBD1 identical over 10 bases. The sample comprised blood, either unsorted or a sorted T cell fraction (not recorded which). The sequence was obtained from a male donor with ankylosing spondylitis. The DNA of the CDR3 is TGTGCCAGCAGAGCCGGGACAGGGGAGCCTGGGGCCAACGTCCTGACTTTC. As protein: CASRAGTGEPGANVLTF.